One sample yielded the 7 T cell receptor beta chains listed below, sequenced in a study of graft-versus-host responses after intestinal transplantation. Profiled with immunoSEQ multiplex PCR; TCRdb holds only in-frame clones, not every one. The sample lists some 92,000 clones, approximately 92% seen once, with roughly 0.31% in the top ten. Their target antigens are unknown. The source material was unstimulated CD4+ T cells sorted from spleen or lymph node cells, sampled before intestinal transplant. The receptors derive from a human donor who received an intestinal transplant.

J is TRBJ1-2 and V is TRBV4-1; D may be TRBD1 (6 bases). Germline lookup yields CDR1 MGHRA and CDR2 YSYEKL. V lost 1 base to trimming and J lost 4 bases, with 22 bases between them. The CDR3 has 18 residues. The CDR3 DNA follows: TGCGCCAGCAGCCAAGTTAGTACCCCGGCGGGGGCGGGCTATGGCTACACCTTC. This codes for CASSQVSTPAGAGYGYTF.

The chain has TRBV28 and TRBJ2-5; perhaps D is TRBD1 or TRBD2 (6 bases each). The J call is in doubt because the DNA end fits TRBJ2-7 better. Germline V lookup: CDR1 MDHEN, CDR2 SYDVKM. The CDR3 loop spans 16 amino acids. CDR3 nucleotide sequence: TGTGCCAGCAGTTTATTACCTATAGGAGGGGGGTACGAGCAGTACTTC. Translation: CASSLLPIGGGYEQYF.

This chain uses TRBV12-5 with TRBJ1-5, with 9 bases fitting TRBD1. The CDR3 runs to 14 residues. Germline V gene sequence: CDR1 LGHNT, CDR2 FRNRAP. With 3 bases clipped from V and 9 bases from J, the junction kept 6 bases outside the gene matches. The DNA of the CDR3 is TGTGCTAGTGGTTTTGACAGGGGGAGCCGGCCCCAGCATTTT. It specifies CASGFDRGSRPQHF. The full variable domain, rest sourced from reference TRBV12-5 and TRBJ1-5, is DARVTQTPRHKVTEMGQEVTMRCQPILGHNTVFWYRQTMMQGLELLAYFRNRAPLDDSGMPKDRFSAEMPDATLATLKIQPSEPRDSAVYFCASGFDRGSRPQHFGDGTRLSIL.

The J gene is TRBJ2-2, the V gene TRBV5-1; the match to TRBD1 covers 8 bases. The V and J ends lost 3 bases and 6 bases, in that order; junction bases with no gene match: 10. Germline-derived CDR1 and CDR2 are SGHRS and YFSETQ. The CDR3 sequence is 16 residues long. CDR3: CASSSQGVGRAGELFF. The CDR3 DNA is TGCGCCAGCAGCTCACAGGGGGTCGGCCGGGCCGGGGAGCTGTTTTTT.

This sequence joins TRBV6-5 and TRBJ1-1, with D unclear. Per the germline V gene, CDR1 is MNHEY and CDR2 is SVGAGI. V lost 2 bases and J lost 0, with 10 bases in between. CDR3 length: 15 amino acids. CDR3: CASSYEGTLNTEAFF. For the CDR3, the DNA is TGTGCCAGCAGTTACGAGGGCACTTTGAACACTGAAGCTTTCTTT.

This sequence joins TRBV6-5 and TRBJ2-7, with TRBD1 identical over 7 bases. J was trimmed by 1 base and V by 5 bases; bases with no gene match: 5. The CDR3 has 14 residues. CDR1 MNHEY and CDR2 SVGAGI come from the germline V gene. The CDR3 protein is CASSIHRGSYEQYF. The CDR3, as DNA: TGTGCCAGCAGTATTCACAGGGGTTCCTACGAGCAGTACTTC.

This CDR3 is CASSPETANTEAFF. CDR3 DNA sequence: TGTGCCAGCTCACCAGAGACAGCCAACACTGAAGCTTTCTTT. This sequence joins TRBV18 and TRBJ1-1, with TRBD1 as a possible D gene (5 bases). The germline V gene encodes CDR1 KGHSH and CDR2 LQKENI. This CDR3 has 14 residues. Trimming cost V 2 bases and J 2 bases, with 9 bases left between them. Complete variable domain (other parts from reference TRBV18 and TRBJ1-1): NAGVMQNPRHLVRRRGQEARLRCSPMKGHSHVYWYRQLPEEGLKFMVYLQKENIIDESGMPKERFSAEFPKEGPSILRIQQVVRGDSAAYFCASSPETANTEAFFGQGTRLTVV.